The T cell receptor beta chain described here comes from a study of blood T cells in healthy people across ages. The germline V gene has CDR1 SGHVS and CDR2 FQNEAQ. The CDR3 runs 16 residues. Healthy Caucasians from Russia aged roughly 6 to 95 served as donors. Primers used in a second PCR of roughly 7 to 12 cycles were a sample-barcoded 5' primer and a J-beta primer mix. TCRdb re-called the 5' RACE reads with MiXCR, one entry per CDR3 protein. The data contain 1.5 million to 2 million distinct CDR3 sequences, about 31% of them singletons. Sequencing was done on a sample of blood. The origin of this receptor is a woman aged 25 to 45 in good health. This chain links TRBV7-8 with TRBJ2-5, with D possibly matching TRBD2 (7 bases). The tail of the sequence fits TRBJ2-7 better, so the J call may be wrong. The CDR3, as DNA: TGTGCCAGCAGCTTAGCGCCTGGGGGGGGGCGTTACGAGCAGTACTTC. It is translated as CASSLAPGGGRYEQYF.